This TCR beta chain emerged from a study of T cell responses to AZD1222 COVID-19 vaccine. Study conclusions and caveats: Recipients of AZD1222 seropositive at baseline numbered only 5 or 6.

Clones were read by immunoSEQ multiplex PCR, and TCRdb kept only the in-frame ones, dropping some. The sample has around 140,000 clones, roughly 90% seen once; the top ten hold over 2.5%. On this clone: The antigen is unknown.

Germline CDR1 is LGHNA and CDR2 is YNFKEQ. The CDR3 consists of 13 residues. V was cut by 2 bases and J by 5 bases, with 6 bases left in between. The sequenced sample was peripheral blood, obtained on day 0 of AZD1222 vaccination. The chain employs TRBV4-2 and TRBJ1-4, with D perhaps matching TRBD1 (6 bases). This clonotype was sampled from an adult in good health. The CDR3 DNA follows: TGTGCCAGCAGCCAACAGGGGAATGAAAAACTGTTTTTT. It is translated as CASSQQGNEKLFF.